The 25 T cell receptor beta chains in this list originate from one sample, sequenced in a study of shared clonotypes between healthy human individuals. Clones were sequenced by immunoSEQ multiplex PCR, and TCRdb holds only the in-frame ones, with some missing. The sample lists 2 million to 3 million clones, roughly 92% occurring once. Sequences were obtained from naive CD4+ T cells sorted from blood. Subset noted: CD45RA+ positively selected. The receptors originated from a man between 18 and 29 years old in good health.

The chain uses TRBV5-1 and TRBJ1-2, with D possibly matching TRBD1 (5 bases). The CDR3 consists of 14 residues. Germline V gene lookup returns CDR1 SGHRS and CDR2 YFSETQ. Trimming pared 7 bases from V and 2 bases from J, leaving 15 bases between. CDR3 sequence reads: CASRSGGSNYGYTF. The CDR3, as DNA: TGCGCCAGCCGATCCGGGGGGTCGAACTATGGCTACACCTTC.

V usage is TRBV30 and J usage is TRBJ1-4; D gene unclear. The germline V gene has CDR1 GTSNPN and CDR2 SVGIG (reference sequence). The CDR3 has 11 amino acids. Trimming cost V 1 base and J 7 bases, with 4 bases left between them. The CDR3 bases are TGTGCCTGGAGTGGCTTTGAAAAACTGTTTTTT. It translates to CAWSGFEKLFF.

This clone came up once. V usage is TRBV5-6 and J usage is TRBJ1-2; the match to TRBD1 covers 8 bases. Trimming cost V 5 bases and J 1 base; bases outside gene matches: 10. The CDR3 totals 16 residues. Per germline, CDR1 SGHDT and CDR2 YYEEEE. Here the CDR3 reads CASRSPPGQVNYGYTF. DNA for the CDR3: TGTGCCAGCAGGAGCCCTCCGGGACAGGTTAACTATGGCTACACCTTC. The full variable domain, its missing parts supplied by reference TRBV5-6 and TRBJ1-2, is DAGVTQSPTHLIKTRGQQVTLRCSPKSGHDTVSWYQQALGQGPQFIFQYYEEEERQRGNFPDRFSGHQFPNYSSELNVNALLLGDSALYLCASRSPPGQVNYGYTFGSGTRLTVV.

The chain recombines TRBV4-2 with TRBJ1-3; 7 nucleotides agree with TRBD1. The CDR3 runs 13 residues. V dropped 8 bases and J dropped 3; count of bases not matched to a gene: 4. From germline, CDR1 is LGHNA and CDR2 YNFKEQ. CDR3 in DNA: TGTGCCAGCGGCGGGACAGTTGGAAACACCATATATTTT. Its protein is CASGGTVGNTIYF.

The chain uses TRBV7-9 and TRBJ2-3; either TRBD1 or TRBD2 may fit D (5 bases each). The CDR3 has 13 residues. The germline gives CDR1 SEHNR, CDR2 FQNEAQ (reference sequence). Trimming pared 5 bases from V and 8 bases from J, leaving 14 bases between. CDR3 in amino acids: CASSPRGAGTQYF. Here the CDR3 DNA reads TGTGCCAGCAGCCCCCGAGGGGCAGGTACGCAGTATTTT. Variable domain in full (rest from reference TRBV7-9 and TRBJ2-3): DTGVSQNPRHKITKRGQNVTFRCDPISEHNRLYWYRQTLGQGPEFLTYFQNEAQLEKSRLLSDRFSAERPKGSFSTLEIQRTEQGDSAMYLCASSPRGAGTQYFGPGTRLTVL.

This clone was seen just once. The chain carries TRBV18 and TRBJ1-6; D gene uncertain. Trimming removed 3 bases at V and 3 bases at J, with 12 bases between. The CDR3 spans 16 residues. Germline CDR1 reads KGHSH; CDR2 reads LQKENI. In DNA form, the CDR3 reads TGTGCCAGCTCACCGAACGCCGGGCTCTATAATTCACCCCTCCACTTT. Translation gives CASSPNAGLYNSPLHF.

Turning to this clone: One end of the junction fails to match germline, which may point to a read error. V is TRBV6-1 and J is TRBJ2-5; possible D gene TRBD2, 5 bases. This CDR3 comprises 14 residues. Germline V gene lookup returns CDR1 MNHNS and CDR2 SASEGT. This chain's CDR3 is CASRSSEGQKTQYF. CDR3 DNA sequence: TGTGCCAGCAGGAGTAGCGAGGGCCAAAAGACCCAGTACTTC.

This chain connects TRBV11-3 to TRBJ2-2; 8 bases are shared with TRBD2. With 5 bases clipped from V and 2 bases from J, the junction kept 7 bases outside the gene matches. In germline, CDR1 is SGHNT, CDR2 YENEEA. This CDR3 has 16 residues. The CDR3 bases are TGTGCCAGCAGCCAAGGACTAGCCCCCAACACCGGGGAGCTGTTTTTT. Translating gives CASSQGLAPNTGELFF. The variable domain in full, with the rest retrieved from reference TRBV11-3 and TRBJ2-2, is EAGVVQSPRYKIIEKKQPVAFWCNPISGHNTLYWYLQNLGQGPELLIRYENEEAVDDSQLPKDRFSAERLKGVDSTLKIQPAELGDSAVYLCASSQGLAPNTGELFFGEGSRLTVL.

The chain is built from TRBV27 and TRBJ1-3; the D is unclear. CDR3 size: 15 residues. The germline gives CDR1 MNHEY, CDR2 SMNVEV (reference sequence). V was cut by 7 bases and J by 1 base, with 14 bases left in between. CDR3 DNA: TGTGCCAGCATGGCAGGCGGCAGGTCTGGAAACACCATATATTTT. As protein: CASMAGGRSGNTIYF.

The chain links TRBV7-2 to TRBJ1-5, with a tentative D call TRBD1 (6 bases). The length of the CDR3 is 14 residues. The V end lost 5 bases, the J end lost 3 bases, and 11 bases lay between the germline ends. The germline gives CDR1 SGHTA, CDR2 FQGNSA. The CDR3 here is CASSRGQFNQPQHF. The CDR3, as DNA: TGTGCCAGCAGCCGCGGACAGTTCAATCAGCCCCAGCATTTT.

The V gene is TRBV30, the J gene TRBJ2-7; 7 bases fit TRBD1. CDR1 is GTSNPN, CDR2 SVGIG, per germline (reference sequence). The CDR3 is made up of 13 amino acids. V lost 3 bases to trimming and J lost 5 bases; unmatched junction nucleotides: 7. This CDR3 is CAWRQGKINEQYF. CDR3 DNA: TGTGCCTGGAGACAGGGGAAGATCAACGAGCAGTACTTC.

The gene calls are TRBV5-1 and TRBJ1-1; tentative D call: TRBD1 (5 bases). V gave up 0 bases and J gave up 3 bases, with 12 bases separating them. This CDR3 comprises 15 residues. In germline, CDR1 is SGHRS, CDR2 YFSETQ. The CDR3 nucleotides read TGCGCCAGCAGCTTGGGGGCAGGGTGGGACACTGAAGCTTTCTTT. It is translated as CASSLGAGWDTEAFF. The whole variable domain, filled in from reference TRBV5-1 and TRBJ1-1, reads KAGVTQTPRYLIKTRGQQVTLSCSPISGHRSVSWYQQTPGQGLQFLFEYFSETQRNKGNFPGRFSGRQFSNSRSEMNVSTLELGDSALYLCASSLGAGWDTEAFFGQGTRLTVV.

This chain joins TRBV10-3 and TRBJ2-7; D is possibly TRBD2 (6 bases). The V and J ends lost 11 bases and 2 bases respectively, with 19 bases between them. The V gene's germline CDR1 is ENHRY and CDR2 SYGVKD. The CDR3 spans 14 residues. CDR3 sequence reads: CAARPSGEAYEQYF. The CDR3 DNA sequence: TGTGCCGCCCGGCCCTCGGGGGAGGCCTACGAGCAGTACTTC.

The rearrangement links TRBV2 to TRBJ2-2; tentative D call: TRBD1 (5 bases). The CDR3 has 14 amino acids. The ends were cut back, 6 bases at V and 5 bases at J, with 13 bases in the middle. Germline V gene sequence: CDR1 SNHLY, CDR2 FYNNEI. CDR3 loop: CASRSDSPTGELFF. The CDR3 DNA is TGTGCCAGCAGGTCCGACAGCCCTACCGGGGAGCTGTTTTTT.

CDR3 residues: CSGDSWNTEAFF. CDR3 nucleotides: TGCAGCGGCGACAGCTGGAACACTGAAGCTTTCTTT. The rearrangement links TRBV29-1 to TRBJ1-1, with a possible D match to TRBD1 (5 bases). Germline V gives CDR1 SQVTM, CDR2 ANQGSEA. The CDR3 has 12 residues. V lost 7 bases and J lost 1, with 10 bases in between.

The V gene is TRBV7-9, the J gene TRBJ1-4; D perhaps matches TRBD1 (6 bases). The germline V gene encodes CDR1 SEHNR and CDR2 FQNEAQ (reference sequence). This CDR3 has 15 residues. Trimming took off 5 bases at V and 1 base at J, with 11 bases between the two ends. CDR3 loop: CASSPGHLTNEKLFF. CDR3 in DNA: TGTGCCAGCAGCCCGGGACACCTAACTAATGAAAAACTGTTTTTT.

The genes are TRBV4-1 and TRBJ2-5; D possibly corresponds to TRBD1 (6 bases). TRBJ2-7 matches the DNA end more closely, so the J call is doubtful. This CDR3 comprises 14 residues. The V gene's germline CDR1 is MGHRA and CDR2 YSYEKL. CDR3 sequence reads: CASSQDVRGYEQYF. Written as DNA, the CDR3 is TGCGCCAGCAGCCAAGACGTCAGGGGCTACGAGCAGTACTTC.

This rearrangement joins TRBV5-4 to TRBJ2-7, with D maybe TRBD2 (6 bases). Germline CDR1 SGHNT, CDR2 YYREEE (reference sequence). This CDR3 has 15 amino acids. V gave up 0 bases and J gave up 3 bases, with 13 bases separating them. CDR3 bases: TGTGCCAGCAGCTTGGCCGGAGGGGTGGTCTACGAGCAGTACTTC. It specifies CASSLAGGVVYEQYF.

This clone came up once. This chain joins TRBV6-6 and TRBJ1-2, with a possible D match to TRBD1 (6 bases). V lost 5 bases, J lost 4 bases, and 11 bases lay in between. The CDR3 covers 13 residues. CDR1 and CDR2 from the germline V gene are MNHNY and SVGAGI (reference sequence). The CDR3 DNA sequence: TGTGCCAGCAGTGACAGGTTAACCTATGGCTACACCTTC. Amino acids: CASSDRLTYGYTF.

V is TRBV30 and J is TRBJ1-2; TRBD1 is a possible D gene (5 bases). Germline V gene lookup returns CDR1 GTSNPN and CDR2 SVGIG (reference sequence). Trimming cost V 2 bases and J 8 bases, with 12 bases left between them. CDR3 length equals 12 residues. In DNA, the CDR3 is TGTGCCTGGAGTCAAGTGGGGGAAGGCTACACCTTC. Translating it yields CAWSQVGEGYTF.

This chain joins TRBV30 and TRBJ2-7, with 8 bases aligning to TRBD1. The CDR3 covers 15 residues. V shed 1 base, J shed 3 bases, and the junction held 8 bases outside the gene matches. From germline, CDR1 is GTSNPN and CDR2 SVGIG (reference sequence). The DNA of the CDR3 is TGTGCCTGGAGTGAAATGGGGACAGGCGTCTACGAGCAGTACTTC. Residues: CAWSEMGTGVYEQYF.

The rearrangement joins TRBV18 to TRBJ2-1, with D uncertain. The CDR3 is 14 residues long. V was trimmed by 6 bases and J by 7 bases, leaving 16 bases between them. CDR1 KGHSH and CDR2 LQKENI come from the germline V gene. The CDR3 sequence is CASSHEVAHNEQFF. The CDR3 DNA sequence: TGTGCCAGCTCCCATGAGGTGGCGCATAATGAGCAGTTCTTC.

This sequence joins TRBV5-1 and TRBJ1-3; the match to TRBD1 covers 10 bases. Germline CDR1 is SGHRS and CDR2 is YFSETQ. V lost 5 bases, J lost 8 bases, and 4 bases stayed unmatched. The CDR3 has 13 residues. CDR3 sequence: CASSSGQGYTIYF. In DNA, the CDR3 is TGCGCCAGCAGTTCGGGACAGGGGTACACCATATATTTT.

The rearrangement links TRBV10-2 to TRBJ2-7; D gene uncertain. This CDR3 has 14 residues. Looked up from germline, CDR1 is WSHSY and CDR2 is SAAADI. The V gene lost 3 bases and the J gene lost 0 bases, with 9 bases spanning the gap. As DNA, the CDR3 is TGCGCCAGCAGTGAAGAGCATAGCTCCTACGAGCAGTACTTC. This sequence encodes CASSEEHSSYEQYF.

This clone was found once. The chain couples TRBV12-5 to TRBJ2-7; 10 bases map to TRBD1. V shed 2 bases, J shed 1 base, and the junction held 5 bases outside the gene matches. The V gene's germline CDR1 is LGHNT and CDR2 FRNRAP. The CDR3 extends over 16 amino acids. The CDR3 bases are TGTGCTAGTGGTTTGTTTTTGGGACAGGGGTCCTACGAGCAGTACTTC. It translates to CASGLFLGQGSYEQYF.